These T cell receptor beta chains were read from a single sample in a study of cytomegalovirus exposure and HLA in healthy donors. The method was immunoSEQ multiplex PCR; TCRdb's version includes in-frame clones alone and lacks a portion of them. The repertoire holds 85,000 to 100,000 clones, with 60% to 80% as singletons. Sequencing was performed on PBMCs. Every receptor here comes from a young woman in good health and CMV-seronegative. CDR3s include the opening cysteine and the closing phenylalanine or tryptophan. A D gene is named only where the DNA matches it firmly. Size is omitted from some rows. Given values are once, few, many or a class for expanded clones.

CDR3 protein: CASSLSTGRLGETQYF; CDR3 DNA: TGTGCCAGCAGTTTATCGACAGGACGCCTGGGGGAGACCCAGTACTTC; J gene: TRBJ2-5; V gene: TRBV28; D gene: -; clone size: -
CDR3 protein: CASSLAKNPSYNEQFF; CDR3 DNA: TGCGCCAGCAGCTTGGCTAAGAACCCTTCCTACAATGAGCAGTTCTTC; J gene: TRBJ2-1; V gene: TRBV5-1; D gene: -; clone size: once
CDR3 protein: CASSWASNQPQHF; CDR3 DNA: TGTGCCAGCAGTTGGGCCAGCAATCAGCCCCAGCATTTT; J gene: TRBJ1-5; V gene: TRBV6-5; D gene: -; clone size: -
CDR3 protein: CASSPRGSGGLNEQFF; CDR3 DNA: TGTGCCAGCAGTCCCCGGGGTAGCGGGGGGCTGAATGAGCAGTTCTTC; J gene: TRBJ2-1; V gene: TRBV28; D gene: TRBD2; clone size: -
CDR3 protein: CASSLQGANGYTF; CDR3 DNA: TGTGCCAGCAGCTTACAGGGGGCGAATGGCTACACCTTC; J gene: TRBJ1-2; V gene: TRBV5-4; D gene: TRBD1; clone size: -
CDR3 protein: CASSLTSGISEQFF; CDR3 DNA: TGTGCCAGCAGCTTAACTAGCGGGATCAGTGAGCAGTTCTTC; J gene: TRBJ2-1; V gene: TRBV11-2; D gene: TRBD2; clone size: -
CDR3 protein: CASKPQRGSSYEQYF; CDR3 DNA: TGTGCCAGCAAACCACAAAGGGGGTCCTCCTACGAGCAGTACTTC; J gene: TRBJ2-7; V gene: TRBV7-9; D gene: -; clone size: -
CDR3 protein: CASSQGLAGGGYTGELFF; CDR3 DNA: TGTGCCAGCAGCCAAGGACTAGCGGGAGGAGGGTACACCGGGGAGCTGTTTTTT; J gene: TRBJ2-2; V gene: TRBV7-2; D gene: TRBD2; clone size: -
CDR3 protein: CASSYSRQAENTIYF; CDR3 DNA: TGTGCCAGCAGTTACTCGAGACAGGCTGAAAACACCATATATTTT; J gene: TRBJ1-3; V gene: TRBV6-6; D gene: -; clone size: -
CDR3 protein: CASSSRLAGGTDTQYF; CDR3 DNA: TGCGCCAGCAGCTCGAGACTAGCGGGGGGCACAGATACGCAGTATTTT; J gene: TRBJ2-3; V gene: TRBV5-1; D gene: TRBD2; clone size: -
CDR3 protein: CASGSSSYNEQFF; CDR3 DNA: TGTGCCAGCGGGTCTAGCTCCTACAATGAGCAGTTCTTC; J gene: TRBJ2-1; V gene: TRBV6-6; D gene: -; clone size: -
CDR3 protein: CASSLFAPELGGEQYF; CDR3 DNA: TGTGCCAGCAGTTTATTTGCCCCGGAACTGGGGGGCGAGCAGTACTTC; J gene: TRBJ2-7; V gene: TRBV28; D gene: -; clone size: -